Presented here are 10 T cell receptor beta chains from one specimen sequenced in a study of cytomegalovirus exposure and HLA in healthy donors. The PCR contained 60 Vbeta and 13 Jbeta primers. Sequenced by immunoSEQ multiplex PCR; TCRdb stores in-frame clones only, minus some. This repertoire shows more than 150,000 clones, about 88% found once; its top ten account for roughly 0.2%. The sequenced material came from PBMCs. Source of these receptors: a girl less than two years old in good health and CMV-seronegative.

In this sample, this clone turned up once. The chain combines TRBV5-1 with TRBJ1-4; 7 bases match TRBD1. CDR1 is SGHRS, CDR2 YFSETQ, per germline. This CDR3 has 13 residues. V dropped 4 bases and J dropped 7; count of bases not matched to a gene: 4. CDR3 residues: CASSGGQLEKLFF. As DNA, the CDR3 is TGCGCCAGCAGCGGGGGACAGCTTGAAAAACTGTTTTTT.

V gene TRBV10-3 combines with J gene TRBJ1-3; D remains unclear. The length of the CDR3 is 16 residues. V gave up 3 bases and J gave up 0 bases, with 12 bases separating them. The V gene's germline CDR1 is ENHRY and CDR2 SYGVKD. The CDR3, as DNA: TGTGCCATCAGTGACGGGTTCGGCGTCTCTGGAAACACCATATATTTT. Its translation is CAISDGFGVSGNTIYF.

The sample holds one count of this clone. This chain links TRBV7-9 with TRBJ1-2, with a possible D match to TRBD1 (6 bases). Looked up from germline, CDR1 is SEHNR and CDR2 is FQNEAQ (reference sequence). The CDR3 contains 13 residues. Trimming removed 1 base at V and 6 bases at J, with 9 bases between. The CDR3 loop is CASSLGQVHGYTF. CDR3 in DNA: TGTGCCAGCAGCTTAGGACAGGTTCATGGCTACACCTTC.

V is TRBV30 and J is TRBJ2-1; 8 positions match TRBD2. V shed 2 bases, J shed 1 base, and the junction held 4 bases outside the gene matches. Germline V gene lookup returns CDR1 GTSNPN and CDR2 SVGIG (reference sequence). This CDR3 spans 15 amino acids. The CDR3 sequence: CAWSWGGGSYNEQFF. DNA of the CDR3: TGTGCCTGGAGTTGGGGCGGGGGGTCCTACAATGAGCAGTTCTTC.

This chain connects TRBV27 to TRBJ2-2; 7 nucleotides align to TRBD1. The CDR3 has 13 residues. Trimming removed 3 bases from V and 8 bases from J; junction bases left unmatched: 3. CDR1 is MNHEY, CDR2 SMNVEV, per germline (reference sequence). The CDR3 bases are TGTGCCAGCAGTTTCCCCAGGGGGGGGGAGCTGTTTTTT. Its translation: CASSFPRGGELFF.

J is TRBJ1-2 and V is TRBV6-5; 7 bases line up with TRBD1. CDR3 length: 14 residues. The germline gives CDR1 MNHEY, CDR2 SVGAGI. After removal of 6 bases from V and 6 bases from J, the junction contained 10 bases not matched to a gene. CDR3 bases: TGTGCCAGCAGGCAATTACAGGGGCGGGATGGCTACACCTTC. Translating gives CASRQLQGRDGYTF.

The chain recombines TRBV11-2 with TRBJ1-1; D remains ambiguous. The CDR3 runs to 13 residues. With 2 bases removed from V and 0 bases from J, the gap between germline ends came to 4 bases. The V gene's germline CDR1 is SGHAT and CDR2 FQNNGV. Here the CDR3 reads CASSLSVNTEAFF. In DNA, the CDR3 is TGTGCCAGCAGCTTATCGGTGAACACTGAAGCTTTCTTT.

The genes are TRBV4-2 and TRBJ1-2; the match to TRBD1 covers 11 bases. In germline, CDR1 is LGHNA, CDR2 YNFKEQ. V dropped 3 bases and J dropped 3; count of bases not matched to a gene: 3. The CDR3 covers 15 residues. CDR3 amino acids: CASSHGQGADYGYTF. CDR3 sequence (DNA): TGTGCCAGCAGCCACGGACAGGGGGCCGACTATGGCTACACCTTC.

The chain couples TRBV5-1 to TRBJ2-7, with TRBD1 identical over 7 bases. The CDR3 runs to 15 residues. Germline V gene lookup returns CDR1 SGHRS and CDR2 YFSETQ. Trimming at V came to 4 bases and at J to 0 bases, leaving 7 bases not matched to a gene. The DNA of the CDR3 is TGCGCCAGCAGCCCCTCGGGACAGAGCTCCTACGAGCAGTACTTC. Its translation: CASSPSGQSSYEQYF. Using reference TRBV5-1 and TRBJ2-7 for the parts outside the CDR3, the full variable domain is KAGVTQTPRYLIKTRGQQVTLSCSPISGHRSVSWYQQTPGQGLQFLFEYFSETQRNKGNFPGRFSGRQFSNSRSEMNVSTLELGDSALYLCASSPSGQSSYEQYFGPGTRLTVT.

CDR3 sequence: CASRDTNTGELFF. The DNA for the CDR3 is TGCGCCAGCAGAGACACGAACACCGGGGAGCTGTTTTTT. The rearrangement links TRBV10-1 to TRBJ2-2, with D uncertain. The CDR3 contains 13 residues. Germline V gene lookup returns CDR1 WNHNN and CDR2 SYGVQD (reference sequence). Trimming shortened V by 6 bases and J by 0 bases, and 5 bases separated the two germline ends.